The present entry profiles one T cell receptor beta chain with its context. This entry comes from a study of blood T cell repertoires in COVID-19. Across the study: COVID-19 samples, acute and convalescent, were from the United States, Italy and Spain.

Authors' methods: Estimation of nucleated cell counts was performed using reference gene primer amplification. Some clones are missing from TCRdb's copy, which holds only in-frame ones; the method was immunoSEQ multiplex PCR. For V, J and clone size, that table is used; D and trimming come from the DNA. In the table there are about 98,000 clones, around nine tenths of which are singletons. The CDR3 sequence is 18 residues long. CDR1 and CDR2 (germline): MNHEY, SMNVEV (reference sequence). V lost 8 bases, J lost 6 bases, and 28 bases lay in between. Sequencing was carried out using peripheral blood. The rearrangement links TRBV27 to TRBJ1-4; no definite D call. The receptor's source is a man aged 45-65 years with acute or convalescent COVID-19. CDR3 amino acids: CASAIFPSRGVVYEKLFF. In DNA, the CDR3 is TGTGCCAGCGCAATTTTTCCCTCTCGGGGAGTCGTCTATGAAAAACTGTTTTTT.